This T cell receptor (beta chain) comes out of a study of T cell changes during pregnancy in multiple sclerosis. The CDR3 sequence is 16 residues long. Trimming cost V 0 bases and J 3 bases, with 13 bases left between them. CDR1 and CDR2 from the germline V gene are SGDLS and YYNGEE. TCRdb's copy holds only in-frame clones and misses some; the assay was immunoSEQ multiplex PCR. Of about 79,000 clones in the sample, 85% to 95% were seen once. The TCR was taken from a female donor with multiple sclerosis, enrolled in a pregnancy study. Sequencing used CD4+ T cells from peripheral blood mononuclear cells, obtained in the second trimester of pregnancy. The V call is TRBV9, the J call TRBJ2-1; maybe TRBD2 (6 bases). DNA for the CDR3: TGTGCCAGCAGCGTAGCCGTGGGAGGACTCTACAATGAGCAGTTCTTC. Translation: CASSVAVGGLYNEQFF.